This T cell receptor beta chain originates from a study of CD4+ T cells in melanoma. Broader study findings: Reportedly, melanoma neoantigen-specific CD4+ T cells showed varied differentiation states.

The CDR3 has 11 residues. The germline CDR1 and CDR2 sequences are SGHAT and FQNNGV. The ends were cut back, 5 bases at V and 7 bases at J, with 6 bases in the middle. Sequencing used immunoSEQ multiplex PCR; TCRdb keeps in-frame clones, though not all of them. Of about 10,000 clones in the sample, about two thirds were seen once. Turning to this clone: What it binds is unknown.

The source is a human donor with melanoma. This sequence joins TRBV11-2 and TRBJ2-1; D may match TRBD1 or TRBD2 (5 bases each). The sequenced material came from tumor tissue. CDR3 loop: CASSEGNEQFF. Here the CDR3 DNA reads TGTGCCAGCAGCGAGGGGAATGAGCAGTTCTTC. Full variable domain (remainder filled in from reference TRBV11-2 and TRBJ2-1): EAGVAQSPRYKIIEKRQSVAFWCNPISGHATLYWYQQILGQGPKLLIQFQNNGVVDDSQLPKDRFSAERLKGVDSTLKIQPAKLEDSAVYLCASSEGNEQFFGPGTRLTVL.